Shown below are 22 T cell receptor beta chains from a single sample sequenced in a study of blood T cells in healthy people across ages. A sample-barcoded 5' primer and a J-beta primer mix were used in a second PCR of about 7 to 12 cycles. Each CDR3 protein is one row after TCRdb ran MiXCR on the 5' RACE reads. Of approximately 760,000 distinct CDR3 sequences listed, roughly 25% are singletons. These data also featured in a second study, about T cells of mothers and their children.

Sequencing used blood. The receptors come from a boy aged 5 to 17 in good health.

The chain is built from TRBV11-3 and TRBJ1-3; unclear D gene. V was cut by 5 bases and J by 0 bases, with 8 bases left in between. Germline V gives CDR1 SGHNT, CDR2 YENEEA. The CDR3 consists of 14 residues. CDR3 sequence: CASSDLSSGNTIYF. Written as DNA, the CDR3 is TGTGCCAGCAGCGATCTGAGCTCTGGAAACACCATATATTTT.

This clonotype was seen a handful of times. The rearrangement links TRBV28 to TRBJ2-7; TRBD1 matches 7 bases. The CDR3 contains 15 residues. Unmatched junction bases numbered 10, after V lost 4 bases and J lost 4 bases. Germline V CDR1 and CDR2: MDHEN, SYDVKM. The chain's CDR3 is CASSSVKGAVYEQYF. In nucleotides, the CDR3 is TGTGCCAGCAGTTCTGTGAAGGGGGCGGTTTACGAGCAGTACTTC.

This clonotype was recorded only once. The genes are TRBV11-2 and TRBJ2-1; perhaps TRBD2 as D (5 bases). The CDR3 covers 12 residues. Trimming left V 5 bases short and J 15 bases short, with 17 bases between. Germline V gene sequence: CDR1 SGHAT, CDR2 FQNNGV. The CDR3 nucleotides read TGTGCCAGCAGCGCCCGGACTCCTCCGGTGTTCTTC. Translation: CASSARTPPVFF.

The chain uses TRBV7-8 and TRBJ2-3; a possible D gene is TRBD2 (7 bases). V was trimmed by 4 bases and J by 1 base, leaving 12 bases between them. CDR1 and CDR2 from the germline V gene are SGHVS and FQNEAQ. This CDR3 is built from 15 residues. CDR3 DNA sequence: TGTGCCAGCAGCTCCGAGGGGGGGGGCACAGATACGCAGTATTTT. Translated: CASSSEGGGTDTQYF.

The CDR3 DNA is TGTGCCAGCAGTACTTTAAAGAGGGGCAATCAGCCCCAGCATTTT. This translates into CASSTLKRGNQPQHF. This chain joins TRBV28 and TRBJ1-5; D not resolved. The CDR3 loop spans 15 amino acids. Per the germline V gene, CDR1 is MDHEN and CDR2 is SYDVKM. V was clipped by 5 bases and J by 2 bases, with 13 bases between them.

V and J are TRBV20-1 and TRBJ2-5; no clear D. The CDR3 runs to 13 residues. Deletions cut 0 bases from V and 5 bases from J, with 10 bases between. Germline CDR1 reads DFQATT; CDR2 reads SNEGSKA (reference sequence). CDR3 residues: CSARDRRLETQYF. CDR3 DNA: TGCAGTGCTAGAGATCGTCGGTTGGAGACCCAGTACTTC.

The chain uses TRBV11-2 and TRBJ2-5; D is perhaps TRBD2 (6 bases). Per the germline V gene, CDR1 is SGHAT and CDR2 is FQNNGV. The CDR3 has 14 residues. V was clipped by 3 bases and J by 1 base, with 9 bases between them. CDR3: CASSFLSGQETQYF. DNA of the CDR3: TGTGCCAGCAGCTTCCTTAGCGGCCAAGAGACCCAGTACTTC.

The rearrangement links TRBV4-1 to TRBJ2-5; 13 positions match TRBD2. The J call may be in error: the DNA end matches TRBJ2-1 better. The V gene's germline CDR1 is MGHRA and CDR2 YSYEKL. The CDR3 is 17 amino acids. The CDR3 sequence: CASSQDPGLAGTNEQFF. The CDR3 DNA follows: TGCGCCAGCAGCCAAGATCCGGGACTAGCGGGGACCAATGAGCAGTTCTTC.

This sequence joins TRBV29-1 and TRBJ2-7; tentative D call: TRBD2 (6 bases). Trimming took 3 bases from V and 4 from J, leaving 10 bases between them. The CDR3 runs to 12 residues. CDR1 and CDR2 (germline): SQVTM, ANQGSEA. CDR3 sequence reads: CSVEARGYEQYF. The CDR3, as DNA: TGCAGCGTTGAGGCCCGGGGGTACGAGCAGTACTTC.

This clonotype was counted a few times. This sequence joins TRBV20-1 and TRBJ2-7; 8 bases agree with TRBD1. This CDR3 is 11 amino acids long. V lost 6 bases and J lost 5; bases outside the gene matches: 3. Looked up from germline, CDR1 is DFQATT and CDR2 is SNEGSKA (reference sequence). The chain's CDR3 is CSAETGDEQYF. The CDR3 DNA follows: TGCAGTGCCGAGACAGGGGACGAGCAGTACTTC.

The V gene is TRBV4-1, the J gene TRBJ1-4; 7 nucleotides line up with TRBD1. The length of the CDR3 is 14 residues. V shed 4 bases, J shed 7 bases, and the junction held 6 bases outside the gene matches. Germline V gene lookup returns CDR1 MGHRA and CDR2 YSYEKL. CDR3 DNA sequence: TGCGCCAGCAGCCTCGGGACAGCCACTGAAAAACTGTTTTTT. It codes for CASSLGTATEKLFF.

V and J are TRBV20-1 and TRBJ2-7; 7 nucleotides line up with TRBD1. V lost 5 bases, J lost 1 base, and 8 bases stayed unmatched. The germline V gene encodes CDR1 DFQATT and CDR2 SNEGSKA (reference sequence). This CDR3 is built from 14 residues. In DNA, the CDR3 is TGCAGTGCTCCCACAGGGGTCTTTTCCTACGAGCAGTACTTC. Amino acid sequence: CSAPTGVFSYEQYF.

Remarks on this clonotype: One end of the junction varies from germline; a read error may be responsible. The chain has TRBV28 and TRBJ2-7; D uncertain. The CDR3 covers 17 residues. Germline values: CDR1 MDHEN, CDR2 SYDVKM. DNA for the CDR3: TGTGCCAGCAGTTTTAGTTTCGGAGCCGGCCGGTCCTACGAGCAGTGCTTC. Translated: CASSFSFGAGRSYEQCF.

This clonotype was seen ten or more times. The chain joins TRBV12-3 or TRBV12-4 to TRBJ2-7; D is undetermined. The V end was cut by 2 bases, the J end by 3 bases, with 5 bases between. This CDR3 spans 12 amino acids. The CDR3 DNA is TGTGCCAGCAGTTTAAATCTCTACGAGCAGTACTTC. Amino acid sequence: CASSLNLYEQYF.

The chain carries TRBV6-1 and TRBJ2-7; TRBD1 agrees at 9 bases. This CDR3 has 15 residues. Germline-derived CDR1 and CDR2 are MNHNS and SASEGT. Trimming at V came to 2 bases and at J to 5 bases, leaving 7 bases not matched to a gene. CDR3 sequence reads: CASSEPGQGADEQYF. The CDR3 region has the DNA TGTGCCAGCAGTGAACCGGGACAGGGTGCGGACGAGCAGTACTTC.

This clonotype has just a few counts. The CDR3 sequence: CASKGGRAKNIQYF. As DNA, the CDR3 is TGTGCCAGCAAGGGGGGGAGGGCCAAAAACATTCAGTACTTC. The chain has TRBV6-1 and TRBJ2-4; TRBD2 is a possible D gene (7 bases). V was pared by 7 bases and J by 1 base, with 11 bases between. The CDR3 has 14 amino acids. Germline loops: CDR1 MNHNS, CDR2 SASEGT.

This sequence joins TRBV28 and TRBJ1-4, with TRBD1 identical over 11 bases. Per the germline V gene, CDR1 is MDHEN and CDR2 is SYDVKM. V was clipped by 2 bases and J by 4 bases; unmatched bases: 18. The CDR3 is made up of 21 amino acids. The CDR3 DNA sequence: TGTGCCAGCAGTTTACCCCCCGGACAGGGGGCATCTCCCCGACTTAATGAAAAACTGTTTTTT. Its protein product is CASSLPPGQGASPRLNEKLFF.

The chain employs TRBV10-3 and TRBJ2-3; 7 positions match TRBD1. Per germline, CDR1 ENHRY and CDR2 SYGVKD. The CDR3 is made up of 15 amino acids. Trimming took 4 bases from V and 1 from J; bases not matched to a gene: 5. The DNA of the CDR3 is TGTGCCATCAGTGCCGGGACAGAGCGCACAGATACGCAGTATTTT. Residues: CAISAGTERTDTQYF.

The chain uses TRBV25-1 and TRBJ2-5, with 14 bases lining up with TRBD2. TRBJ2-1 explains the end of the DNA better; the J call may be wrong. Germline-derived CDR1 and CDR2 are MGHDK and SYGVNS. The CDR3 has 16 residues. The CDR3, as DNA: TGTGCCAGCAGCAAGACCGGGACTAGCGGGAGCAATGAGCAGTTCTTC. Protein product: CASSKTGTSGSNEQFF.

This chain uses TRBV12-3 or TRBV12-4 with TRBJ2-5; TRBD1 matches 9 bases. V dropped 3 bases and J dropped 4; count of bases not matched to a gene: 6. This CDR3 has 15 residues. The CDR3 protein is CASSLRTGAGETQYF. In nucleotides, the CDR3 is TGTGCCAGCAGTTTGCGGACAGGGGCGGGAGAGACCCAGTACTTC.

The chain recombines TRBV7-9 with TRBJ2-2, with TRBD1 identical over 7 bases. The germline CDR1 and CDR2 sequences are SEHNR and FQNEAQ (reference sequence). This CDR3 is built from 16 residues. V was pared by 2 bases and J by 4 bases, with 7 bases of the junction left unmatched. CDR3 amino acids: CASSLFRGLTTGELFF. CDR3 nucleotide sequence: TGTGCCAGCAGCTTATTTAGGGGGCTAACCACCGGGGAGCTGTTTTTT.

This clonotype appeared a few times. CDR3 in amino acids: CASSQEQRDTYEQYF. The CDR3 nucleotides read TGCGCCAGCAGCCAAGAACAGCGGGACACCTACGAGCAGTACTTC. The genes are TRBV4-1 and TRBJ2-7; D may be TRBD2 (7 bases). V was clipped by 0 bases and J by 2 bases, with 11 bases between them. In germline, CDR1 is MGHRA, CDR2 YSYEKL. The CDR3 runs 15 residues.